The 19 T cell receptor beta chains in this list originate from one sample, sequenced in a study of pediatric ulcerative colitis. Repertoires were generated with immunoSEQ multiplex PCR, while TCRdb's copy carries only in-frame clones and drops some. The profile shows about 64,000 clones, 80% to 90% of them singletons. Sequences were obtained from blood. These receptors all stem from a boy aged 5-17 years with severe ulcerative colitis.

The chain is built from TRBV5-6 and TRBJ1-1; 8 bases are shared with TRBD1. Per germline, CDR1 SGHDT and CDR2 YYEEEE. The J segment lost 3 bases and the V segment lost 3 bases, leaving 7 bases of the junction unmatched. The CDR3 contains 15 residues. The CDR3 coding sequence is TGTGCCAGCAGCTCCCTCGACAGGGGAGACACTGAAGCTTTCTTT. The encoded protein is CASSSLDRGDTEAFF.

The chain links TRBV29-1 to TRBJ2-5, with no clear D. The CDR3 has 12 residues. Germline-derived CDR1 and CDR2 are SQVTM and ANQGSEA. Trimming stripped 4 bases from V and 0 bases from J, with 6 bases between. The CDR3 bases are TGCAGCGTTGTGCGCGACCAAGAGACCCAGTACTTC. As protein: CSVVRDQETQYF.

CDR3 DNA: TGCGCCAGCAGCCCGGAGGGACCGAACACTGAAGCTTTCTTT. It translates to CASSPEGPNTEAFF. This chain joins TRBV5-1 and TRBJ1-1, with D possibly being TRBD1 (5 bases). This CDR3 spans 14 amino acids. CDR1 is SGHRS, CDR2 YFSETQ, per germline. The V end was cut by 4 bases, the J end by 1 base, with 11 bases between.

The rearrangement uses TRBV29-1 and TRBJ1-1; D gene uncertain. This CDR3 has 14 residues. Germline CDR1 reads SQVTM; CDR2 reads ANQGSEA. V gave up 1 base and J gave up 1 base, with 10 bases separating them. CDR3: CSVEGDTSNTEAFF. CDR3 DNA sequence: TGCAGCGTTGAAGGGGATACCTCGAACACTGAAGCTTTCTTT.

On this clone itself: The same CDR3 arises from other DNA sequences in this sample as well. V and J are TRBV29-1 and TRBJ1-1; D remains unclear. The CDR3 is 11 residues long. With 4 bases removed from V and 2 bases from J, the gap between germline ends came to 5 bases. Germline assignment: CDR1 SQVTM and CDR2 ANQGSEA. The CDR3 loop reads CSVGQNTEAFF. The CDR3 nucleotides are TGCAGCGTTGGACAAAACACTGAAGCTTTCTTT.

This rearrangement joins TRBV11-2 to TRBJ1-2; a weak D match, TRBD1 (6 bases). CDR1 SGHAT and CDR2 FQNNGV come from the germline V gene. This CDR3 is 15 amino acids long. V lost 6 bases and J 3 bases, leaving 17 bases between the germline ends. In DNA form, the CDR3 reads TGTGCCAGCAGTCAGAACAGGGAAGGGTACTATGGCTACACCTTC. This gives the protein CASSQNREGYYGYTF. Supplemented by reference TRBV11-2 and TRBJ1-2, the full variable domain reads EAGVAQSPRYKIIEKRQSVAFWCNPISGHATLYWYQQILGQGPKLLIQFQNNGVVDDSQLPKDRFSAERLKGVDSTLKIQPAKLEDSAVYLCASSQNREGYYGYTFGSGTRLTVV.

The chain carries TRBV4-2 and TRBJ1-2, with D unclear. CDR1 LGHNA and CDR2 YNFKEQ come from the germline V gene. Trimming cost V 0 bases and J 4 bases, with 12 bases left between them. The CDR3 extends over 15 amino acids. The DNA of the CDR3 is TGTGCCAGCAGCCAAGAGTTAATAGGAGGCTATGGCTACACCTTC. This codes for CASSQELIGGYGYTF.

V and J are TRBV13 and TRBJ2-1; the D is unclear. The V end was cut by 0 bases, the J end by 3 bases, with 12 bases between. The germline V gene has CDR1 PRHDT and CDR2 FYEKMQ (reference sequence). The CDR3 extends over 16 amino acids. Written as DNA, the CDR3 is TGTGCCAGCAGCTTAGGCCTGGGCGGAGACTACAATGAGCAGTTCTTC. It encodes CASSLGLGGDYNEQFF.

The chain couples TRBV5-1 to TRBJ2-7, with TRBD2 identical over 11 bases. In germline, CDR1 is SGHRS, CDR2 YFSETQ. V dropped 0 bases and J dropped 3; count of bases not matched to a gene: 2. There are 15 residues in the CDR3. The CDR3 nucleotides are TGCGCCAGCAGCTTGGACACTAGCGGGAGCTACGAGCAGTACTTC. Protein product: CASSLDTSGSYEQYF.

V is TRBV5-6 and J is TRBJ2-2; D gene unclear. Trimming stripped 3 bases from V and 7 bases from J, with 13 bases between. The CDR3 runs to 14 residues. The germline CDR1 and CDR2 sequences are SGHDT and YYEEEE. The CDR3 region is CASSYGPLGGELFF. The CDR3 DNA sequence: TGTGCCAGCAGCTATGGACCCCTGGGCGGGGAGCTGTTTTTT.

The chain joins TRBV10-2 to TRBJ2-3; 9 bases match TRBD2. In germline, CDR1 is WSHSY, CDR2 SAAADI. CDR3 size: 15 residues. The V and J ends lost 8 bases and 2 bases, in that order; junction bases with no gene match: 8. The CDR3 DNA reads TGCGCCAGCTTGAGACTAGCGGAGACCACAGATACGCAGTATTTT. This translates into CASLRLAETTDTQYF.

This clone was recorded only once. CDR3 protein: CASSYWGGNQETQYF. CDR3 nucleotide sequence: TGTGCCAGCAGTTACTGGGGCGGCAATCAAGAGACCCAGTACTTC. The rearrangement uses TRBV6-5 and TRBJ2-5, with D possibly TRBD1 on 5 matching bases. The germline CDR1 and CDR2 sequences are MNHEY and SVGAGI. V was shortened by 1 base and J by 2 bases, with 11 bases between the two germline ends. This CDR3 has 15 residues.

The chain employs TRBV7-9 and TRBJ1-4, with 9 nucleotides matching TRBD1. This CDR3 has 15 residues. The ends lost 2 bases at V and 5 bases at J; junction bases unmatched: 3. Per germline, CDR1 SEHNR and CDR2 FQNEAQ (reference sequence). The CDR3 spells CASSLPTGGNEKLFF. CDR3 coding DNA: TGTGCCAGCAGCTTACCGACAGGGGGGAATGAAAAACTGTTTTTT.

This clone came up once. The chain links TRBV19 to TRBJ2-7, with 7 bases fitting TRBD2. Per the germline V gene, CDR1 is LNHDA and CDR2 is SQIVND (reference sequence). The CDR3 sequence is 14 residues long. Trimming took 3 bases from V and 3 from J; bases not matched to a gene: 5. The DNA for the CDR3 is TGTGCCAGTAGTATTGCGGGAGCTGGCTACGAGCAGTACTTC. Its translation is CASSIAGAGYEQYF.

This clone was seen a few times. This same CDR3 is encoded by further DNA sequences in the sample. V gene TRBV6-5 combines with J gene TRBJ2-2, with D tentatively TRBD2 (6 bases). V was shortened by 6 bases and J by 2 bases, with 13 bases between the two germline ends. The CDR3 length is 15 residues. Germline CDR1 and CDR2: MNHEY and SVGAGI. The CDR3 is CASSPPGLNTGELFF. In DNA form, the CDR3 reads TGTGCCAGCAGCCCTCCGGGACTCAACACCGGGGAGCTGTTTTTT.

This clone was observed a handful of times. The chain has TRBV30 and TRBJ1-1; D not certain. Germline V gene data show CDR1 as GTSNPN and CDR2 as SVGIG (reference sequence). The CDR3 is 12 amino acids. V gave up 5 bases and J gave up 2 bases, with 9 bases separating them. The CDR3 DNA is TGTGCCTGGTTACACGGAAACACTGAAGCTTTCTTT. This encodes CAWLHGNTEAFF.

As for this clone: Other DNA sequences in this specimen translate into the identical CDR3. The chain has TRBV5-1 and TRBJ2-5, with D maybe TRBD1 (6 bases). The CDR3 is 15 amino acids. The V end was cut by 0 bases, the J end by 1 base, with 10 bases between. Germline-derived CDR1 and CDR2 are SGHRS and YFSETQ. CDR3 DNA: TGCGCCAGCAGCTTGGCCGGCAGGGGCCAAGAGACCCAGTACTTC. Its translation: CASSLAGRGQETQYF.

The chain is built from TRBV5-1 and TRBJ2-1; 10 bases align to TRBD2. The CDR3 is 15 residues long. V lost 2 bases to trimming and J lost 6 bases; unmatched junction nucleotides: 5. CDR1 SGHRS and CDR2 YFSETQ come from the germline V gene. The CDR3 DNA sequence: TGCGCCAGCAGCTTAGGGGGGACTAGCGTCAATGAGCAGTTCTTC. Translating it yields CASSLGGTSVNEQFF.

The rearrangement links TRBV30 to TRBJ1-5, with D tentatively TRBD1 (5 bases). V was cut by 3 bases and J by 2 bases, with 8 bases left in between. CDR3 length: 13 amino acids. Looked up from germline, CDR1 is GTSNPN and CDR2 is SVGIG (reference sequence). CDR3 residues: CAWRGDGNQPQHF. The CDR3 nucleotides read TGTGCCTGGAGGGGGGACGGCAATCAGCCCCAGCATTTT.